Below are 5 T cell receptor beta chains sequenced from a single sample in a study of T cells after yellow fever vaccination. TCRdb itself ran the 5' RACE reads through MiXCR, one entry per CDR3 protein. The data hold approximately 350,000 distinct CDR3 sequences, with roughly 11% observed a single time. This specimen was PBMCs, taken on the day of the first yellow fever vaccination. Receptor source: a man between 18 and 29 years old who received the YFV17D yellow fever vaccine.

This chain uses TRBV6-5 with TRBJ2-7; 8 nucleotides agree with TRBD2. This CDR3 is built from 14 residues. Germline values: CDR1 MNHEY, CDR2 SVGAGI. The V segment lost 4 bases and the J segment 4 bases; nucleotides outside the gene matches: 6. Here the CDR3 DNA reads TGTGCCAGCAGTTTTAGCGGGGAGGGGTACGAGCAGTACTTC. Translated: CASSFSGEGYEQYF.

The rearrangement joins TRBV20-1 to TRBJ2-1; D is ambiguous. This CDR3 has 12 residues. V was shortened by 6 bases and J by 5 bases, with 11 bases between the two germline ends. Per the germline V gene, CDR1 is DFQATT and CDR2 is SNEGSKA (reference sequence). CDR3 nucleotide sequence: TGCAGTGCCGAGTCCAATAACAATGAGCAGTTCTTC. Translation gives CSAESNNNEQFF.

The chain recombines TRBV6-5 with TRBJ2-3; 12 bases fit TRBD1. Germline V gene sequence: CDR1 MNHEY, CDR2 SVGAGI. V gave up 4 bases and J gave up 6 bases; unmatched junction bases: 8. This CDR3 is built from 16 residues. The CDR3 region has the DNA TGTGCCAGCAGTTTCCCTGGGACAGGGGGCGCGGATACGCAGTATTTT. It specifies CASSFPGTGGADTQYF.

This clonotype was detected a few times. The chain employs TRBV7-6 and TRBJ2-2, with TRBD1 identical over 7 bases. Looked up from germline, CDR1 is SGHVS and CDR2 is FNYEAQ. Germline trimming cut 5 bases from V and 4 bases from J; bases unmatched to any gene: 7. The CDR3 has 15 residues. CDR3 region: CASSPGTAGTGELFF. Written as DNA, the CDR3 is TGTGCCAGCAGCCCTGGGACAGCAGGCACCGGGGAGCTGTTTTTT.

This chain uses TRBV5-1 with TRBJ2-2, with a weak D call TRBD2 (5 bases). V lost 2 bases to trimming and J lost 3 bases, with 11 bases between them. Germline V gives CDR1 SGHRS, CDR2 YFSETQ. CDR3 length: 15 amino acids. Here the CDR3 reads CASSFGDLYTGELFF. CDR3 DNA sequence: TGCGCCAGCAGCTTCGGGGATTTGTACACCGGGGAGCTGTTTTTT.